The rows below give T cell receptor beta chains drawn from one sample of a study of control samples from healthy donors and cancer patients. The data were produced by immunoSEQ multiplex PCR, yet TCRdb's version contains in-frame clones alone and is incomplete. The table lists about 89,000 clones, roughly 86% of them singletons, with roughly 21% in the top ten. The sequencing sample was made of blood. All receptors derive from a man aged 25 to 45 in good health. Both conserved end residues are trimmed from each CDR3. The order of the fields is J gene, D gene, V gene, CDR3 protein. A D gene is named only where the DNA matches it firmly.

TRBJ2-1,-,TRBV7-6,ASSLEPLDHEQF
TRBJ1-1,-,TRBV30,AWSRGVNTEAF
TRBJ2-2,-,TRBV12-3/TRBV12-4,ASSAAGELF
TRBJ1-1,TRBD1,TRBV10-3,AISDSDRAEVTEAF
TRBJ2-7,-,TRBV7-8,ASSLVFEAVRPRSSYEQY
TRBJ1-1,-,TRBV27,ASSFRGSNTEAF
TRBJ1-4,-,TRBV11-2,ASSRGQEEKLF
TRBJ1-6,TRBD1,TRBV7-9,ASSADRGYSPLH
TRBJ2-1,-,TRBV6-4,ASRPTTGSSYNEQF
TRBJ1-5,-,TRBV18,ASSPTGGSNQPQH
TRBJ1-2,-,TRBV19,ASSYGKNYGYT
TRBJ1-1,-,TRBV18,ASSRAGDTSEAF
TRBJ2-6,-,TRBV9,ASSLLPSGANVLT
TRBJ1-4,TRBD1,TRBV2,ATTVRQGGEKLF
TRBJ1-4,-,TRBV2,ASSEALGGGKLF
TRBJ1-1,-,TRBV7-9,ASSPTWGDTEAF
TRBJ2-1,-,TRBV7-7,ASSLDSYNEQF
TRBJ2-5,-,TRBV5-8,ASSLLETQY
TRBJ1-5,TRBD1,TRBV5-6,ASSSEQGDQPQH
TRBJ1-1,-,TRBV18,ASSVGALGTEAF
TRBJ2-3,-,TRBV29-1,SASRDPTDTQY
TRBJ2-7,TRBD1,TRBV30,AWREGQGYYEQY
TRBJ1-1,-,TRBV30,AWTVGFIRNTEAF
TRBJ2-7,TRBD2,TRBV4-1,ASSLSPPSGTRWDGQY
TRBJ1-6,-,TRBV5-1,ASSLRADGNSPLH
TRBJ1-3,-,TRBV30,AWTVWNVYSGNTIY
TRBJ1-1,-,TRBV19,ASSIPIGGNEAF
TRBJ2-3,-,TRBV3-1/TRBV3-2,ASSQEPSVVDTQY
TRBJ1-6,-,TRBV11-2,ASSSEQGYSPLH
TRBJ2-5,-,TRBV21-1,ASSNCPKDPGQDGPLFPKETQY
TRBJ1-4,-,TRBV19,ASSIPGLSTNEKLF
TRBJ2-1,-,TRBV2,ASSGAGAYNEQF
TRBJ1-5,-,TRBV6-5,ASSYSAGNSNQPQH
TRBJ1-2,-,TRBV5-1,ASSLSGSPLRAGYT
TRBJ1-2,-,TRBV4-2,ASSQEGGFGRNGYT
TRBJ2-1,TRBD1,TRBV10-1,ASSDHAYDRTGATRSTPDEQF